The 12 T cell receptor beta chains in this list originate from one sample, sequenced in a study of cytomegalovirus exposure and HLA in healthy donors. It was with 60 Vbeta and 13 Jbeta primers that the PCR ran. Method: immunoSEQ multiplex PCR; TCRdb's copy keeps in-frame clones and lacks some. The sample carries about 170,000 clones, approximately 81% recorded once. The sample taken for sequencing was PBMCs. Source of these receptors: a woman aged 18-30 years in good health and CMV-seronegative.

In this sample, this clone turned up a few times. This chain connects TRBV6-5 to TRBJ2-5; TRBD2 aligns across 15 bases. The length of the CDR3 is 15 residues. Trimming removed 4 bases from V and 9 bases from J; junction bases left unmatched: 6. Germline assignment: CDR1 MNHEY and CDR2 SVGAGI. As DNA, the CDR3 is TGTGCCAGCAGTTGGACTAGCGGGAGGGTTGGGGCCCAGTACTTC. Its protein is CASSWTSGRVGAQYF.

The rearrangement uses TRBV18 and TRBJ2-1; perhaps TRBD1 as D (5 bases). The CDR3 length is 12 residues. Germline-derived CDR1 and CDR2 are KGHSH and LQKENI. V lost 1 base and J 9 bases, leaving 7 bases between the germline ends. CDR3: CASSPQGFEQFF. CDR3 nucleotide sequence: TGTGCCAGCTCACCACAGGGGTTTGAGCAGTTCTTC.

This clone was counted only a few times. J is TRBJ2-1 and V is TRBV19; D is ambiguous. Between the trimmed V and J ends, which lost 2 bases and 6 bases, there was a span of 8 bases. Germline CDR1 LNHDA, CDR2 SQIVND (reference sequence). The CDR3 runs 13 residues. CDR3 region: CASSITGFNEQFF. In DNA form, the CDR3 reads TGTGCCAGTAGTATAACCGGGTTCAATGAGCAGTTCTTC.

The chain couples TRBV9 to TRBJ2-4, with 12 bases fitting TRBD2. The CDR3 has 17 amino acids. The J segment lost 6 bases and the V segment lost 3 bases, leaving 10 bases of the junction unmatched. The germline V gene encodes CDR1 SGDLS and CDR2 YYNGEE. The CDR3 loop is CASSALAGGVRGNIQYF. The CDR3 coding sequence is TGTGCCAGCAGCGCCCTAGCGGGAGGGGTCCGGGGAAACATTCAGTACTTC. Together with reference TRBV9 and TRBJ2-4, the CDR3 gives the full variable domain: DSGVTQTPKHLITATGQRVTLRCSPRSGDLSVYWYQQSLDQGLQFLIQYYNGEERAKGNILERFSAQQFPDLHSELNLSSLELGDSALYFCASSALAGGVRGNIQYFGAGTRLSVL.

This clone was recorded a few times. Here the CDR3 reads CASSLEGQSEFF. DNA of the CDR3: TGCGCCAGCAGCTTGGAGGGACAATCTGAGTTCTTC. J is TRBJ2-1 and V is TRBV5-1, with D possibly TRBD1 on 6 matching bases. Germline CDR1 is SGHRS and CDR2 is YFSETQ. There are 12 residues in the CDR3. Trimming left V 0 bases short and J 14 bases short, with 12 bases between.

The chain uses TRBV7-6 and TRBJ2-5; 10 nucleotides agree with TRBD1. CDR1 is SGHVS and CDR2 is FNYEAQ in the germline V gene. V lost 2 bases and J lost 4; bases outside the gene matches: 7. CDR3 length equals 16 residues. This CDR3 reads CASSLTQGQGSETQYF. The CDR3 nucleotides read TGTGCCAGCAGCTTAACCCAGGGACAGGGGTCAGAGACCCAGTACTTC.

This clone was recorded only once. The V and J genes are TRBV5-5 and TRBJ2-5, with 7 bases matching TRBD1. CDR1 and CDR2 from the germline V gene are SGHKS and YYEKEE (reference sequence). CDR3 size: 14 residues. J gave up 2 bases and V 4 bases, and 5 bases lay outside the gene matches. The CDR3 DNA is TGTGCCAGCAGCCCCGGGACAGCTCAAGAGACCCAGTACTTC. As protein: CASSPGTAQETQYF.

This chain links TRBV27 with TRBJ2-6; D possibly corresponds to TRBD2 (5 bases). With 2 bases removed from V and 2 bases from J, the gap between germline ends came to 10 bases. CDR3 length equals 16 residues. CDR1 is MNHEY and CDR2 is SMNVEV in the germline V gene (reference sequence). The CDR3 bases are TGTGCCAGCAGTTTACCGGGAAGGGCTGGGGCCAACGTCCTGACTTTC. This sequence encodes CASSLPGRAGANVLTF.

This clone was picked up one time. V and J are TRBV5-4 and TRBJ2-1; D is perhaps TRBD1 (6 bases). V lost 5 bases and J lost 4, with 22 bases in between. Germline V CDR1 and CDR2: SGHNT, YYREEE (reference sequence). The CDR3 covers 17 residues. The CDR3 DNA sequence: TGTGCCAGCAGGGGAAGACAGGATCCATCGGTATACAATGAGCAGTTCTTC. This encodes CASRGRQDPSVYNEQFF.

This chain links TRBV2 with TRBJ1-6, with TRBD1 identical over 10 bases. CDR1 and CDR2 (germline): SNHLY, FYNNEI. The V segment lost 4 bases and the J segment 8 bases; nucleotides outside the gene matches: 5. This CDR3 contains 15 residues. CDR3 amino acids: CASSVRDRGYSPLHF. Written as DNA, the CDR3 is TGTGCCAGCAGTGTCCGGGACAGGGGTTATTCACCCCTCCACTTT.

The chain recombines TRBV6-1 with TRBJ2-3; 7 bases align to TRBD2. V gave up 5 bases and J gave up 0 bases; unmatched junction bases: 2. This CDR3 has 14 residues. Germline loops: CDR1 MNHNS, CDR2 SASEGT. Here the CDR3 reads CASSLAESTDTQYF. In DNA, the CDR3 is TGTGCCAGCAGTCTAGCGGAGAGCACAGATACGCAGTATTTT.

This chain connects TRBV27 to TRBJ1-1, with 11 bases lining up with TRBD1. V dropped 4 bases and J dropped 7; count of bases not matched to a gene: 11. Germline values: CDR1 MNHEY, CDR2 SMNVEV (reference sequence). The length of the CDR3 is 16 residues. Here the CDR3 DNA reads TGTGCCAGCAGTTCAACGGGGACAGGGGGGGGCAGTGAAGCTTTCTTT. It codes for CASSSTGTGGGSEAFF.